Following are 23 T cell receptor beta chains from one sample sequenced in a study of T cells in Graves' hyperthyroidism and ophthalmopathy. Amplification of TCR beta CDR3 regions was performed using RNA transcripts as template. Initially, a first-round RT-PCR of the TCR CDR3 employed the HTBI primer set. TCRdb recomputed calls from the multiplex PCR reads with MiXCR, one row per CDR3 protein. The data contain a few hundred thousand distinct CDR3 sequences, around 13% of them seen just once; the ten biggest clones take up more than 4.5%. The sequenced material came from blood. All receptors derive from a woman aged 18-30 years with Graves' hyperthyroidism.

The chain joins TRBV28 to TRBJ1-6, with TRBD1 identical over 9 bases. Germline values: CDR1 MDHEN, CDR2 SYDVKM. The ends lost 3 bases at V and 0 bases at J; junction bases unmatched: 6. The CDR3 runs 18 residues. CDR3 in DNA: TGTGCCAGCAGTTTTATGGGGACAGGGAGCTCCTATAATTCACCCCTCCACTTT. It codes for CASSFMGTGSSYNSPLHF. Combining the CDR3 with reference TRBV28 and TRBJ1-6 gives the whole variable domain DVKVTQSSRYLVKRTGEKVFLECVQDMDHENMFWYRQDPGLGLRLIYFSYDVKMKEKGDIPEGYSVSREKKERFSLILESASTNQTSMYLCASSFMGTGSSYNSPLHFGNGTRLTVT.

The gene calls are TRBV3-1 and TRBJ1-6, with D uncertain. CDR1 is LGHDT, CDR2 YNNKEL, per germline (reference sequence). Trimming took 4 bases from V and 9 from J, leaving 13 bases between them. The CDR3 is 14 residues long. CDR3 in DNA: TGTGCCAGCAGCCTCGGAGAGGTGGGTTCACCCCTCCACTTT. Amino acid sequence: CASSLGEVGSPLHF.

This clonotype has at least ten counts. The chain is built from TRBV5-1 and TRBJ2-1; 8 bases are shared with TRBD1. CDR3 length: 17 amino acids. Germline CDR1 reads SGHRS; CDR2 reads YFSETQ. The V segment lost 4 bases and the J segment 4 bases; nucleotides outside the gene matches: 13. The CDR3 DNA sequence: TGCGCCAGCAGCCCGGGACAGGCCCTAGGAATATACAATGAGCAGTTCTTC. It yields the protein CASSPGQALGIYNEQFF. The full variable domain, completed using reference TRBV5-1 and TRBJ2-1, is KAGVTQTPRYLIKTRGQQVTLSCSPISGHRSVSWYQQTPGQGLQFLFEYFSETQRNKGNFPGRFSGRQFSNSRSEMNVSTLELGDSALYLCASSPGQALGIYNEQFFGPGTRLTVL.

This clonotype was seen at least ten times. V is TRBV13 and J is TRBJ2-7; 11 positions match TRBD2. This CDR3 region has 16 residues. Trimming took 3 bases from V and 2 from J; bases not matched to a gene: 6. The germline gives CDR1 PRHDT, CDR2 FYEKMQ (reference sequence). In DNA, the CDR3 is TGTGCCAGCAGCTTTGGGCTAGCGGGAGGCACCTACGAGCAGTACTTC. Translated: CASSFGLAGGTYEQYF.

Many counts were recorded for this clonotype. The gene calls are TRBV6-1 and TRBJ1-2, with a weak D call TRBD1 (5 bases). V lost 6 bases, J lost 5 bases, and 13 bases lay in between. CDR3 size: 13 residues. Germline V gives CDR1 MNHNS, CDR2 SASEGT. The CDR3 DNA sequence: TGTGCCAGCAGAGGGACGGAGGATTATGGCTACACCTTC. Amino acids: CASRGTEDYGYTF.

The chain is built from TRBV4-1 and TRBJ1-2; possibly TRBD1 for D (5 bases). Germline CDR1 reads MGHRA; CDR2 reads YSYEKL. This CDR3 has 15 amino acids. Between the trimmed V and J ends, which lost 1 base and 8 bases, there was a span of 17 bases. The CDR3 sequence is CASSQGPTAPGGYTF. For the CDR3, the DNA is TGCGCCAGCAGCCAAGGTCCCACAGCCCCAGGGGGCTACACCTTC.

This clonotype came up a few times. V usage is TRBV20-1 and J usage is TRBJ1-5; TRBD1 aligns across 8 bases. CDR3 length equals 14 residues. Germline V gives CDR1 DFQATT, CDR2 SNEGSKA (reference sequence). V dropped 0 bases and J dropped 6; count of bases not matched to a gene: 4. The CDR3 bases are TGCAGTGCTAGAGACACAGGGGGAGGTCAGCCCCAGCATTTT. Amino acid sequence: CSARDTGGGQPQHF.

This clonotype occurred many times. CDR3 loop: CASSFRGVGEQFF. As DNA, the CDR3 is TGTGCCAGCAGTTTCAGAGGGGTGGGCGAGCAGTTCTTC. The chain carries TRBV27 and TRBJ2-1; D possibly uses TRBD1 or TRBD2 (5 bases each). Trimming pared 3 bases from V and 10 bases from J, leaving 13 bases between. Germline V lookup: CDR1 MNHEY, CDR2 SMNVEV (reference sequence). CDR3 length: 13 residues.

The chain couples TRBV3-1 to TRBJ2-2; D not certain. The CDR3 spans 13 residues. CDR1 and CDR2 from the germline V gene are LGHDT and YNNKEL (reference sequence). V lost 1 base and J 7 bases, leaving 7 bases between the germline ends. The CDR3 here is CASSQVRIGELFF. CDR3 sequence (DNA): TGTGCCAGCAGCCAAGTAAGAATCGGGGAGCTGTTTTTT.

The chain employs TRBV12-3 or TRBV12-4 and TRBJ1-3; D is perhaps TRBD1 (5 bases). There are 17 residues in the CDR3. The germline V and J ends were trimmed by 4 bases and 0 bases, with 16 bases remaining between them. CDR3 coding DNA: TGTGCCAGCAGTTCCAGTCAGGGACCGGACTCTGGAAACACCATATATTTT. Translation: CASSSSQGPDSGNTIYF.

This clonotype was seen repeatedly, ten times or more. Here the CDR3 DNA reads TGCAGCGTTGAAGATCAGGACAGGCTCTCAGCTTTCTTT. Residues: CSVEDQDRLSAFF. J is TRBJ1-1 and V is TRBV29-1; 7 bases are a match to TRBD1. This CDR3 is built from 13 residues. V lost 0 bases to trimming and J lost 10 bases; unmatched junction nucleotides: 8. CDR1 and CDR2 (germline): SQVTM, ANQGSEA.

There are many counts of this clonotype. The chain combines TRBV30 with TRBJ2-4; D is ambiguous. The CDR3 runs to 16 residues. CDR1 and CDR2 (germline): GTSNPN, SVGIG (reference sequence). The V end was cut by 3 bases, the J end by 2 bases, with 17 bases between. The CDR3 reads CAWSPPYPNTKNIQYF. CDR3 in DNA: TGTGCCTGGAGCCCCCCCTACCCCAACACCAAAAACATTCAGTACTTC.

The chain employs TRBV28 and TRBJ2-6; tentatively, D is TRBD1 or TRBD2 (5 bases each). CDR1 and CDR2 (germline): MDHEN, SYDVKM. The CDR3 totals 20 residues. Trimming removed 5 bases at V and 4 bases at J, with 27 bases between. CDR3 sequence reads: CASSVRRGRLALRGANVLTF. CDR3 nucleotides: TGTGCCAGCAGTGTACGACGGGGACGGCTGGCCCTGCGCGGGGCCAACGTCCTGACTTTC.

With regard to this clonotype: This clone may be a read error of a much larger clone one base away. The missing conserved phenylalanine or tryptophan at the end of this CDR3 makes a read error likely. This rearrangement joins TRBV20-1 to TRBJ2-1; D unresolved. There are 12 residues in the CDR3. Trimming shortened V by 0 bases and J by 7 bases, and 7 bases separated the two germline ends. CDR1 DFQATT and CDR2 SNEGSKA come from the germline V gene (reference sequence). The CDR3 DNA reads as TGCAGTGCTAGAGACACTATTAATGAGCAGTTCCTC. Encoded protein: CSARDTINEQFL.

This clonotype was seen a few times. V usage is TRBV7-9 and J usage is TRBJ2-7; D remains unclear. This CDR3 is built from 12 residues. V dropped 5 bases and J dropped 1 base, with 6 bases sitting between them. The V gene's germline CDR1 is SEHNR and CDR2 FQNEAQ (reference sequence). CDR3 DNA sequence: TGTGCCAGCAGCCACCAATCCTACGAGCAGTACTTC. Translating gives CASSHQSYEQYF.

This clonotype was seen at least ten times. The chain recombines TRBV27 with TRBJ1-1; 9 nucleotides match TRBD1. This CDR3 has 17 residues. V was pared by 6 bases and J by 1 base, with 12 bases of the junction left unmatched. Germline CDR1 and CDR2: MNHEY and SMNVEV (reference sequence). CDR3 loop: CASSAVGTGRANTEAFF. The CDR3 region has the DNA TGTGCCAGCAGCGCCGTCGGGACAGGGAGGGCGAACACTGAAGCTTTCTTT.

This clonotype was recorded many times. The CDR3 protein is CATSRGPIKDNEQFF. CDR3 DNA: TGTGCCACCAGCAGAGGGCCGATTAAGGACAATGAGCAGTTCTTC. This sequence joins TRBV15 and TRBJ2-1; D gene ambiguous. Germline V gene lookup returns CDR1 LNHNV and CDR2 YYDKDF (reference sequence). This CDR3 region has 15 residues. Trimming shortened V by 1 base and J by 5 bases, and 12 bases separated the two germline ends.

Ten or more counts support this clonotype. The V and J genes are TRBV6-4 and TRBJ1-2, with D maybe TRBD1 (6 bases). The CDR3 contains 16 residues. V lost 0 bases, J lost 6 bases, and 17 bases lay in between. Germline values: CDR1 MRHNA, CDR2 SNTAGT. CDR3 DNA sequence: TGTGCCAGCAGTGACTCGAAGTTCGGGGGGCCCGATGGCTACACCTTC. This sequence encodes CASSDSKFGGPDGYTF.

The table lists this clonotype with many counts. CDR3 sequence: CSVPFYTSGSFYNEQFF. The CDR3 nucleotides read TGCAGCGTTCCCTTCTACACTAGCGGGAGTTTCTACAATGAGCAGTTCTTC. This chain connects TRBV29-1 to TRBJ2-1; 11 bases map to TRBD2. The CDR3 runs to 17 residues. CDR1 and CDR2 (germline): SQVTM, ANQGSEA. Unmatched junction bases numbered 12, after V lost 5 bases and J lost 3 bases.

This clonotype was seen repeatedly, ten times or more. V and J are TRBV19 and TRBJ1-1, with D unclear. This CDR3 comprises 14 residues. Trimming cost V 3 bases and J 1 base, with 9 bases left between them. Germline V gene lookup returns CDR1 LNHDA and CDR2 SQIVND (reference sequence). The CDR3 reads CASSIWNRNTEAFF. Here the CDR3 DNA reads TGTGCCAGTAGTATCTGGAACCGGAACACTGAAGCTTTCTTT.

The genes are TRBV5-1 and TRBJ2-3, with 7 bases that match TRBD2. This CDR3 comprises 16 residues. From germline, CDR1 is SGHRS and CDR2 YFSETQ. Losses at the gene ends were 0 bases for V and 6 bases for J; bases not matched to a gene: 10. The DNA for the CDR3 is TGCGCCAGCAGCTTGGTCGAGGGAGGGCCGTCTGATACGCAGTATTTT. This sequence encodes CASSLVEGGPSDTQYF. The full variable domain, its missing parts supplied by reference TRBV5-1 and TRBJ2-3, is KAGVTQTPRYLIKTRGQQVTLSCSPISGHRSVSWYQQTPGQGLQFLFEYFSETQRNKGNFPGRFSGRQFSNSRSEMNVSTLELGDSALYLCASSLVEGGPSDTQYFGPGTRLTVL.

This sequence joins TRBV9 and TRBJ1-2; no clear D. V lost 4 bases and J lost 8, with 18 bases in between. There are 14 residues in the CDR3. Germline values: CDR1 SGDLS, CDR2 YYNGEE. The CDR3 here is CASSPGGIRHGYTF. The CDR3 nucleotides read TGTGCCAGCAGCCCCGGCGGGATCCGCCACGGCTACACCTTC. The full variable domain, with the rest looked up from reference TRBV9 and TRBJ1-2, is DSGVTQTPKHLITATGQRVTLRCSPRSGDLSVYWYQQSLDQGLQFLIQYYNGEERAKGNILERFSAQQFPDLHSELNLSSLELGDSALYFCASSPGGIRHGYTFGSGTRLTVV.

The chain is built from TRBV7-2 and TRBJ1-5; D not resolved. There are 18 residues in the CDR3. CDR1 is SGHTA, CDR2 FQGNSA, per germline. V shed 1 base and J shed 5 bases, with 21 bases lying between them. The CDR3 reads CASSLGRLNAKGYQPQHF. The CDR3 coding sequence is TGTGCCAGCAGCTTAGGACGCCTGAACGCTAAGGGTTATCAGCCCCAGCATTTT.